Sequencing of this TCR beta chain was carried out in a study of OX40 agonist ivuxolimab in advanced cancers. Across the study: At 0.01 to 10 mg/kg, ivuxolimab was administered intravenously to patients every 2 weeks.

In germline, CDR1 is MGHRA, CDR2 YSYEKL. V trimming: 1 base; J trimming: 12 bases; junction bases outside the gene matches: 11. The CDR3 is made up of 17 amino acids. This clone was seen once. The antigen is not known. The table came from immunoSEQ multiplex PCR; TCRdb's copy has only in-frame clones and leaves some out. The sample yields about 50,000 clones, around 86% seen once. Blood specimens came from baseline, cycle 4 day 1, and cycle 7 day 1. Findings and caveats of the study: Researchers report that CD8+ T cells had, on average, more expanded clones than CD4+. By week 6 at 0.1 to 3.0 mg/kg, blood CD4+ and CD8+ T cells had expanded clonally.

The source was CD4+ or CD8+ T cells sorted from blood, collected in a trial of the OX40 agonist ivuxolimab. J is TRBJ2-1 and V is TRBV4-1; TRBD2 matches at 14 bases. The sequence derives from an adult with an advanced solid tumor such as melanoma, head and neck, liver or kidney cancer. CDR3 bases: TGCGCCAGCAGCCAAGGGGGACTAGCGGGAGATAGGGTCGCGCAGTTCTTC. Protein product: CASSQGGLAGDRVAQFF.